The 27 T cell receptor beta chains given below trace back to one sample, sequenced in a study of blood T cells in healthy people across ages. A sample-barcoded 5' primer and a J-beta primer mix were used in a second PCR of about 7 to 12 cycles. TCRdb processed the 5' RACE reads anew with MiXCR; each CDR3 protein has one entry. Here the sample spans roughly 800,000 distinct CDR3 sequences, roughly 25% being singletons. This sample was also put to use in a study of T cells of mothers and their children.

Sequenced: blood. The receptors come from a boy aged 5-17 years in good health.

The chain carries TRBV25-1 and TRBJ1-4; unclear D gene. V lost 9 bases, J lost 5 bases, and 22 bases lay in between. Germline-derived CDR1 and CDR2 are MGHDK and SYGVNS. The CDR3 has 16 amino acids. The chain's CDR3 is CARNPQGMGKNEKLFF. CDR3 coding DNA: TGTGCCAGGAATCCGCAAGGGATGGGGAAAAATGAAAAACTGTTTTTT.

The chain links TRBV15 to TRBJ1-2; possibly TRBD1 for D (5 bases). Germline values: CDR1 LNHNV, CDR2 YYDKDF (reference sequence). This CDR3 comprises 15 residues. The V end lost 1 base, the J end lost 2 bases, and 11 bases lay between the germline ends. The CDR3 nucleotides read TGTGCCACCAGCAGAGGGGCGGCAGGGAACTATGGCTACACCTTC. Translating gives CATSRGAAGNYGYTF.

J is TRBJ2-1 and V is TRBV3-1; 8 nucleotides match TRBD2. V gave up 3 bases and J gave up 5 bases; unmatched junction bases: 3. From germline, CDR1 is LGHDT and CDR2 YNNKEL (reference sequence). The CDR3 consists of 14 residues. The CDR3 nucleotides are TGTGCCAGCAGCCAGGCGGGGGGTCACAATGAGCAGTTCTTC. This gives the protein CASSQAGGHNEQFF.

In this sample, this clonotype turned up a few times. The rearrangement links TRBV11-2 to TRBJ2-3; D is possibly TRBD2 (5 bases). CDR1 and CDR2 from the germline V gene are SGHAT and FQNNGV. Trimming took 0 bases from V and 6 from J, leaving 10 bases between them. The CDR3 is made up of 14 amino acids. CDR3 protein: CASSLDGRADTQYF. The CDR3, as DNA: TGTGCCAGCAGCTTAGACGGGCGGGCGGATACGCAGTATTTT.

This clonotype was recorded once. The genes are TRBV29-1 and TRBJ1-3; no clear D gene. The CDR3 is 13 residues long. Germline CDR1 and CDR2: SQVTM and ANQGSEA. V lost 0 bases and J lost 3, with 6 bases in between. CDR3 DNA sequence: TGCAGCGTTGAAGAGACGGTTGGAAACACCATATATTTT. Translated, it gives CSVEETVGNTIYF.

This clonotype was detected a few times. The rearrangement uses TRBV9 and TRBJ2-4; tentatively, D is TRBD1 or TRBD2 (5 bases each). This CDR3 contains 15 residues. Germline values: CDR1 SGDLS, CDR2 YYNGEE. The V gene lost 4 bases and the J gene lost 0 bases, with 11 bases spanning the gap. This CDR3 reads CASSPAGGAKNIQYF. The CDR3 bases are TGTGCCAGCAGCCCCGCTGGGGGAGCCAAAAACATTCAGTACTTC.

This rearrangement joins TRBV29-1 to TRBJ2-5; 7 bases align to TRBD2. Trimming took 8 bases from V and 5 from J; bases not matched to a gene: 5. The germline gives CDR1 SQVTM, CDR2 ANQGSEA. CDR3 size: 11 residues. CDR3 coding DNA: TGCAGCTCCCGGGACTATGAGACCCAGTACTTC. Its protein product is CSSRDYETQYF.

This clonotype was observed a handful of times. The rearrangement uses TRBV6-5 and TRBJ2-1; D remains ambiguous. The end of the DNA aligns better with TRBJ2-7, so the J call may be wrong. The CDR3 is 16 residues long. From germline, CDR1 is MNHEY and CDR2 SVGAGI. As DNA, the CDR3 is TGTGCCAGCAGTTACAGGACGTCAACCCCCTCCTACGAGCAGTACTTC. This gives the protein CASSYRTSTPSYEQYF.

In regard to this clonotype: The germline gene is not matched at one end of the junction; a read error may be the cause. V and J are TRBV7-7 and TRBJ2-5; 8 bases line up with TRBD2. The J call is doubtful: the DNA matches TRBJ2-1 better. CDR1 is SSHAT, CDR2 FNYEAQ, per germline (reference sequence). The CDR3 spans 16 residues. The CDR3 reads CASSPGAGLVNNEQFF. The CDR3 coding sequence is TGTGCTAGCAGCCCCGGAGCGGGACTAGTGAACAATGAGCAGTTCTTC.

This sequence joins TRBV7-6 and TRBJ2-7, with 7 nucleotides matching TRBD1. CDR1 SGHVS and CDR2 FNYEAQ come from the germline V gene. The CDR3 has 16 amino acids. Unmatched junction bases numbered 8, after V lost 3 bases and J lost 0 bases. The CDR3 DNA follows: TGTGCCAGCAGCTTGGACACAGGGGTCACCTCCTACGAGCAGTACTTC. Its protein is CASSLDTGVTSYEQYF.

There are a few counts of this clonotype. This chain links TRBV12-3 or TRBV12-4 with TRBJ2-5, with a possible D match to TRBD2 (6 bases). The CDR3 runs 14 residues. The V gene lost 6 bases and the J gene lost 8 bases, with 19 bases spanning the gap. CDR3 sequence reads: CASSPGGVLKTQYF. Here the CDR3 DNA reads TGTGCCAGCAGCCCTGGCGGGGTTTTAAAAACCCAGTACTTC.

There are a few counts of this clonotype. The chain carries TRBV27 and TRBJ2-7; D is ambiguous. CDR3 length: 14 amino acids. Deletions cut 0 bases from V and 1 base from J, with 7 bases between. CDR1 is MNHEY, CDR2 SMNVEV, per germline (reference sequence). The CDR3 protein is CASSLSKFSYEQYF. The CDR3, as DNA: TGTGCCAGCAGTTTATCGAAATTTTCCTACGAGCAGTACTTC.

There are a few counts of this clonotype. The rearrangement links TRBV6-2 or TRBV6-3 to TRBJ1-1; unclear D gene. V lost 0 bases to trimming and J lost 5 bases, with 7 bases between them. Per germline, CDR1 MNHEY and CDR2 SVGEGT. The CDR3 sequence is 13 residues long. In DNA form, the CDR3 reads TGTGCCAGCAGTTACTCATGGCAGACTGAAGCTTTCTTT. As protein: CASSYSWQTEAFF.

This clonotype was picked up a small number of times. The J gene is TRBJ2-2, the V gene TRBV7-9, with 7 bases identical to TRBD2. The CDR3 runs to 14 residues. In germline, CDR1 is SEHNR, CDR2 FQNEAQ (reference sequence). Losses at the gene ends were 6 bases for V and 1 base for J; bases not matched to a gene: 2. The DNA for the CDR3 is TGTGCCAGCAGAGGGGAGGGGAACACCGGGGAGCTGTTTTTT. Translation: CASRGEGNTGELFF.

The CDR3 coding sequence is TGTGCCAGCAGCAGAGCCCTAGCGTTCGACTACGAGCAGTACTTC. This gives the protein CASSRALAFDYEQYF. V is TRBV4-2 and J is TRBJ2-7; D is possibly TRBD2 (6 bases). CDR3 size: 15 residues. The ends were cut back, 5 bases at V and 3 bases at J, with 17 bases in the middle. Germline CDR1 reads LGHNA; CDR2 reads YNFKEQ.

This clonotype was observed a handful of times. The chain is built from TRBV20-1 and TRBJ2-4; TRBD2 matches at 10 bases. V was pared by 4 bases and J by 8 bases, with 2 bases of the junction left unmatched. In germline, CDR1 is DFQATT, CDR2 SNEGSKA (reference sequence). The CDR3 extends over 12 amino acids. CDR3 nucleotide sequence: TGCAGTGCTAAAAGCGGGGGGGACATTCAGTACTTC. It is translated as CSAKSGGDIQYF.

This clonotype showed up just once. CDR3 sequence: CASSMGHSEAFF. The CDR3 DNA reads TGTGCCAGTAGTATGGGACACAGTGAAGCTTTCTTT. V is TRBV19 and J is TRBJ1-1, with D possibly matching TRBD1 (6 bases). Trimming removed 3 bases at V and 7 bases at J, with 9 bases between. CDR1 and CDR2 (germline): LNHDA, SQIVND (reference sequence). CDR3 length equals 12 residues.

The V gene is TRBV7-3, the J gene TRBJ2-3, with D maybe TRBD2 (5 bases). V was clipped by 5 bases and J by 4 bases, with 10 bases between them. CDR1 and CDR2 from the germline V gene are SGHTA and FQGTGA. The CDR3 runs to 13 residues. CDR3: CASSPYGADTQYF. The CDR3, as DNA: TGTGCCAGCAGCCCTTACGGGGCAGATACGCAGTATTTT.

Many counts were recorded for this clonotype. V gene TRBV5-1 combines with J gene TRBJ2-5; no clear D gene. Germline values: CDR1 SGHRS, CDR2 YFSETQ. The CDR3 contains 11 residues. Trimming stripped 5 bases from V and 3 bases from J, with 5 bases between. The CDR3 spells CASRYEETQYF. As DNA, the CDR3 is TGCGCCAGCAGATATGAAGAGACCCAGTACTTC.

Only a few counts were recorded for this clonotype. In DNA form, the CDR3 reads TGTGCCAGCAGCATCTCTCACAAGCGGGGGACCTACAATGAGCAGTTCTTC. Its protein is CASSISHKRGTYNEQFF. This chain uses TRBV7-9 with TRBJ2-1; 8 bases line up with TRBD2. V was pared by 5 bases and J by 2 bases, with 11 bases of the junction left unmatched. This CDR3 spans 17 amino acids. CDR1 and CDR2 from the germline V gene are SEHNR and FQNEAQ (reference sequence). Looking up the rest from reference TRBV7-9 and TRBJ2-1 gives the full variable domain: DTGVSQNPRHKITKRGQNVTFRCDPISEHNRLYWYRQTLGQGPEFLTYFQNEAQLEKSRLLSDRFSAERPKGSFSTLEIQRTEQGDSAMYLCASSISHKRGTYNEQFFGPGTRLTVL.

The chain couples TRBV21-1 to TRBJ2-1; the table calls TRBD1, which could not be checked here. TRBV21-1 is marked as a pseudogene. The CDR3 loop spans 12 amino acids. The DNA of the CDR3 is TGTGCCAGCAGGAACAGGGGTAAGGAGCAGTTCTTC. It is translated as CASRNRGKEQFF.

CDR3: CASSYSGGGYTF. The CDR3 nucleotides are TGTGCCAGCAGCTACTCCGGGGGAGGCTACACCTTC. The rearrangement links TRBV12-3 or TRBV12-4 to TRBJ1-2, with D perhaps matching TRBD1 (5 bases). V was cut by 6 bases and J by 8 bases, with 13 bases left in between. The CDR3 length is 12 residues.

This chain joins TRBV5-1 and TRBJ1-1, with D uncertain. The CDR3 covers 13 residues. CDR1 is SGHRS, CDR2 YFSETQ, per germline. The V end was cut by 0 bases, the J end by 8 bases, with 11 bases between. The CDR3 DNA reads as TGCGCCAGCAGCTTGGCCGCAGGCCTCGAAGCTTTCTTT. Protein product: CASSLAAGLEAFF.

This clonotype was seen only a few times. The chain links TRBV5-1 to TRBJ1-4; D gene uncertain. The CDR3 is made up of 14 amino acids. V was trimmed by 0 bases and J by 5 bases, leaving 8 bases between them. The germline gives CDR1 SGHRS, CDR2 YFSETQ. The CDR3 spells CASSLASLNEKLFF. CDR3 nucleotide sequence: TGCGCCAGCAGCTTGGCAAGTTTAAATGAAAAACTGTTTTTT.

The J gene is TRBJ2-1, the V gene TRBV24-1, with 7 bases that match TRBD2. With V trimmed by 4 bases and J by 4 bases, 6 bases remained unmatched. CDR3 length: 15 residues. Germline CDR1 is KGHDR and CDR2 is SFDVKD. The CDR3 DNA sequence: TGTGCCACCAGTGAGGCGCGGGGGATATACAATGAGCAGTTCTTC. Translation gives CATSEARGIYNEQFF.

The chain carries TRBV5-1 and TRBJ2-7, with D tentatively TRBD2 (7 bases). The CDR3 runs 13 residues. Trimming shortened V by 5 bases and J by 6 bases, and 15 bases separated the two germline ends. Germline loops: CDR1 SGHRS, CDR2 YFSETQ. For the CDR3, the DNA is TGCGCCAGCAGACGTGGGGGGGCCGTCGAGCAGTACTTC. It yields the protein CASRRGGAVEQYF.

J is TRBJ2-6 and V is TRBV5-1; D uncertain. The V gene's germline CDR1 is SGHRS and CDR2 YFSETQ. Trimming left V 0 bases short and J 0 bases short, with 7 bases between. This CDR3 has 16 residues. CDR3 DNA sequence: TGCGCCAGCAGCTTGGCCTGGTCCTCTGGGGCCAACGTCCTGACTTTC. Translated, it gives CASSLAWSSGANVLTF.